This TCR beta chain was profiled in a study of CD8+ T cells in alopecia areata. The wider study: Those patients who were treated received oral tofacitinib, which was given at 5 to 10 mg twice daily for moderate-to-severe alopecia areata. For 6 to 18 months, tofacitinib was taken, and 6 months off drug followed. Study-wide results and limits: In lesional scalp, particularly from alopecia totalis/universalis, clonality was higher than in normal scalp. Persistence in scalp and blood during tofacitinib was observed for many expanded lesional clones.

This clone was seen a few times. The antigen is undetermined. This sample's treatment: oral pan-JAK inhibitor, 5-10 mg twice daily. Peripheral blood and lesional scalp punch biopsies came from alopecia areata patients. Trimming cost V 2 bases and J 1 base; bases outside gene matches: 3. Germline values: CDR1 MDHEN, CDR2 SYDVKM. CDR3 size: 15 residues. cDNA serving as the sequencing template came from extracted, reverse transcribed RNA. Profiled with immunoSEQ multiplex PCR; TCRdb holds only in-frame clones, not every one. This sample has around 4,200 clones, with roughly 71% found just once. J is TRBJ2-3 and V is TRBV28, with 7 bases lining up with TRBD1. The sequence came from a human donor with alopecia areata. The source material was skin, sampled at week 24, from a patient treated with tofacitinib. The CDR3 here is CASSLDDRGTDTQYF. The CDR3 DNA sequence: TGTGCCAGCAGTTTAGATGACAGGGGCACAGATACGCAGTATTTT.